Listed below are T cell receptor beta chains from one sample, sequenced in a study of blood T cell repertoires in COVID-19. Profiling relied on immunoSEQ multiplex PCR, and the TCRdb table lists in-frame clones only, not all of them. The sample lists roughly 130,000 clones; less than 90% were seen once. Sequencing used peripheral blood. All receptors come from a human donor with COVID-19, enrolled during active disease. The donor label of this sample is uncertain. CDR3s include the opening cysteine and the closing phenylalanine or tryptophan. D genes are given only for firm matches. Rows may omit the clone size; those that give it use once, few, many or a size class.

14 TRBJ1-2 NA NA TRBV9 CASSVDESSYGYTF TGTGCCAGCAGCGTAGACGAGTCCTCCTATGGCTACACCTTC
14 TRBJ1-2 NA NA TRBV5-1 CASRSTGPSYGYTF TGCGCCAGCAGATCGACAGGTCCTAGCTATGGCTACACCTTC
13 TRBJ1-1 TRBD1 NA TRBV5-6 CASSFYSGTGGFF TGTGCCAGCAGCTTTTACTCCGGGACAGGAGGCTTCTTT
15 TRBJ1-1 TRBD1 once TRBV10-3 CAISEGDRGGTEAFF TGTGCCATCAGTGAGGGGGACAGGGGAGGGACTGAAGCTTTCTTT
15 TRBJ2-1 NA once TRBV4-1 CASSHAPQGRGEQFF TGCGCCAGCAGCCACGCCCCCCAGGGGCGCGGTGAGCAGTTCTTC
15 TRBJ2-3 NA NA TRBV3-1/TRBV3-2 CASSQVTGSTDTQYF TGTGCCAGCAGCCAAGTTACGGGGAGCACAGATACGCAGTATTTT
17 TRBJ2-5 TRBD2 NA TRBV5-1 CASSLGRRLAGTETQYF TGCGCCAGCAGCTTGGGGCGTCGGCTAGCGGGGACAGAGACCCAGTACTTC
17 TRBJ2-2 NA once TRBV5-1 CASYPTPAGVNTGELFF TGCGCCAGCTACCCCACCCCCGCAGGCGTGAACACCGGGGAGCTGTTTTTT
15 TRBJ2-2 NA NA TRBV11-2 CASSPDYLDTGELFF TGTGCCAGCAGCCCGGACTACCTGGACACCGGGGAGCTGTTTTTT
15 TRBJ1-6 TRBD1 NA TRBV19 CASSLGGQGNSPLHF TGTGCCAGTAGCCTAGGAGGACAGGGGAATTCACCCCTCCACTTT
15 TRBJ1-5 NA few TRBV27 CASRALGREDQPQHF TGTGCCAGCAGGGCGTTGGGGCGCGAGGATCAGCCCCAGCATTTT
15 TRBJ1-2 TRBD1 NA TRBV4-1 CASSPFRDSNYGYTF TGCGCCAGCAGCCCCTTCCGGGACAGTAACTATGGCTACACCTTC
13 TRBJ2-2 NA NA TRBV5-6 CASSRVLTGELFF TGTGCCAGCAGCCGGGTCTTGACCGGGGAGCTGTTTTTT
17 TRBJ1-1 TRBD1 NA TRBV24-1 CAITPSYPGQLNTEAFF TGTGCCATAACCCCCTCGTATCCGGGACAGCTGAACACTGAAGCTTTCTTT
13 TRBJ2-5 NA NA TRBV4-1 CASSPLGHETQYF TGCGCCAGCAGCCCATTGGGGCACGAGACCCAGTACTTC
13 TRBJ2-1 NA NA TRBV2 CASSVLANNEQFF TGTGCCAGCAGTGTCTTAGCCAACAATGAGCAGTTCTTC
17 TRBJ2-1 TRBD2 NA TRBV29-1 CSAKGLAGAQNYNEQFF TGCAGCGCTAAGGGGCTAGCGGGGGCCCAAAACTACAATGAGCAGTTCTTC
14 TRBJ1-5 TRBD1 NA TRBV5-1 CASSPGTGNQPQHF TGCGCCAGCAGCCCCGGGACAGGGAATCAGCCCCAGCATTTT
15 TRBJ2-5 TRBD2 NA TRBV2 CASSALAGGPETQYF TGTGCCAGCAGTGCCTTAGCGGGGGGGCCGGAGACCCAGTACTTC
13 TRBJ1-1 TRBD1 NA TRBV6-4 CASSQTGRTEAFF TGTGCCAGCAGCCAGACAGGGCGGACTGAAGCTTTCTTT
14 TRBJ1-2 TRBD1 NA TRBV14 CASSQRDSGFGYTF TGTGCCAGCAGCCAACGGGACAGCGGATTTGGCTACACCTTC
11 TRBJ2-1 NA NA TRBV24-1 CATGQKNEQFF TGTGCCACCGGACAGAAAAATGAGCAGTTCTTC
19 TRBJ2-5 TRBD2 NA TRBV19 CASSSFAPGLAGYQETQYF TGTGCCAGTAGTTCCTTCGCTCCGGGACTAGCGGGGTACCAAGAGACCCAGTACTTC
15 TRBJ2-1 TRBD2 few TRBV9 CASSAGGISYNEQFF TGTGCCAGCAGCGCGGGGGGTATCTCCTACAATGAGCAGTTCTTC
14 TRBJ1-2 NA NA TRBV3-1/TRBV3-2 CASSQDSGNYGYTF TGTGCCAGCAGCCAAGATTCGGGAAATTATGGCTACACCTTC
15 TRBJ2-3 TRBD1 few TRBV2 CASSMDRGGTDTQYF TGTGCCAGCAGTATGGACAGGGGCGGCACAGATACGCAGTATTTT
13 TRBJ1-2 NA NA TRBV6-5 CASRNDANYGYTF TGTGCCAGCAGAAACGATGCGAACTATGGCTACACCTTC
16 TRBJ2-3 TRBD1 NA TRBV7-3 CASSFRQGTNTDTQYF TGTGCCAGCAGCTTCAGACAGGGTACGAACACAGATACGCAGTATTTT
16 TRBJ1-4 NA NA TRBV7-9 CASSSQAGVTNEKLFF TGTGCCAGCAGCTCCCAGGCAGGGGTAACTAATGAAAAACTGTTTTTT
12 TRBJ2-2 NA NA TRBV19 CASSPRGGELFF TGTGCCAGTAGTCCCCGGGGCGGGGAGCTGTTTTTT
16 TRBJ1-1 TRBD1 NA TRBV18 CASSPQGVGQGTEAFF TGTGCCAGCTCACCACAAGGGGTTGGACAGGGCACTGAAGCTTTCTTT